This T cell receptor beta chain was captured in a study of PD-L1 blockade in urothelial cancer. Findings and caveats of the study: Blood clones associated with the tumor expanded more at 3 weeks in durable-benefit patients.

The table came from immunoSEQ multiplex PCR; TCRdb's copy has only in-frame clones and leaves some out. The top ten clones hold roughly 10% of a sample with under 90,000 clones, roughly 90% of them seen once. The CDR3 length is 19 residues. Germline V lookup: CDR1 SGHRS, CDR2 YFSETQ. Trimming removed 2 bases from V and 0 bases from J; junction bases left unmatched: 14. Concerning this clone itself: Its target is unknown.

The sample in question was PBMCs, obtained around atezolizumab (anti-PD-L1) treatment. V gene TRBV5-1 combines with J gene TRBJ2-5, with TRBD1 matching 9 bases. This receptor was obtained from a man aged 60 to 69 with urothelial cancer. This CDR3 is CASSLTGRGTGKYQETQYF. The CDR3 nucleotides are TGCGCCAGCAGCTTAACGGGAAGGGGGACAGGGAAGTACCAAGAGACCCAGTACTTC.